This T cell receptor beta chain was recovered during a study of blood T cell repertoires in COVID-19. Study in general: COVID-19 samples from acute and convalescent phases originated in the United States, Italy and Spain.

Original data processing: Estimated nucleated cell counts came from reference gene primer amplification. Method: immunoSEQ multiplex PCR; TCRdb's copy keeps in-frame clones and lacks some. The V and J calls and the clone size are those of that table, but D and trimming were determined from the DNA. The data contain about 180,000 clones, 80% to 85% of them singletons. The CDR3 has 13 residues. The germline CDR1 and CDR2 sequences are SQVTM and ANQGSEA. V was clipped by 2 bases and J by 3 bases; unmatched bases: 3. The chain employs TRBV29-1 and TRBJ1-2, with 7 bases that match TRBD1. Sequencing was carried out using peripheral blood. The sequence was obtained from a man in his late teens or twenties with active or convalescent COVID-19. This CDR3 is CSVETGEDYGYTF. The DNA of the CDR3 is TGCAGCGTTGAAACAGGGGAGGACTATGGCTACACCTTC.